Below are 26 T cell receptor beta chains sequenced from a single sample in a study of human T cells and chemical hapten exposure. MiXCR, applied by TCRdb to the RACE reads, yields one record per CDR3 protein. The sample records a few hundred thousand distinct CDR3 sequences, around 5.5% being singletons. Documented time point: pre-sensitization, week 0. Regarding treatment: therapeutic diphenylcyclopropenone sensitization with weekly scalp DPC. The specimen comprised whole blood, sampled in connection with sensitization to the hapten diphenylcyclopropenone (DPC). The receptors were gathered from a woman between 18 and 30 years old with alopecia areata. Some clones in this sample may be carry-over from other donors' samples.

This clonotype was seen many times. The chain combines TRBV19 with TRBJ1-2; D unclear. V was pared by 3 bases and J by 4 bases, with 12 bases between. Germline V gene data show CDR1 as LNHDA and CDR2 as SQIVND (reference sequence). The CDR3 has 14 amino acids. This CDR3 reads CASSIRLGVYGYTF. CDR3 nucleotide sequence: TGTGCCAGTAGTATCCGACTCGGGGTCTATGGCTACACCTTC.

The chain links TRBV24-1 to TRBJ1-6; D possibly corresponds to TRBD1 (6 bases). Germline V lookup: CDR1 KGHDR, CDR2 SFDVKD. CDR3 size: 13 residues. Trimming stripped 12 bases from V and 7 bases from J, with 15 bases between. The CDR3 coding sequence is TGTGCCTCCCGGACAGTGAGGAATTCACCCCTCCACTTT. This sequence encodes CASRTVRNSPLHF.

This clonotype turned up a few times. V is TRBV7-6 and J is TRBJ2-5, with a possible D match to TRBD2 (6 bases). Germline CDR1 is SGHVS and CDR2 is FNYEAQ. V lost 0 bases and J 6 bases, leaving 14 bases between the germline ends. This CDR3 contains 15 residues. The CDR3 bases are TGTGCCAGCAGCTTAGCCTTACTAGGAGGGCAGACCCAGTACTTC. Amino acids: CASSLALLGGQTQYF.

The genes are TRBV14 and TRBJ2-6, with TRBD1 as a possible D gene (6 bases). Trimming removed 0 bases at V and 4 bases at J, with 19 bases between. Germline lookup yields CDR1 SGHDN and CDR2 FVKESK. The CDR3 loop spans 19 amino acids. In nucleotides, the CDR3 is TGTGCCAGCAGCCAAGATTCCTGGACAGCTATGGCCGGGGCCAACGTCCTGACTTTC. It codes for CASSQDSWTAMAGANVLTF. Combining the CDR3 with reference TRBV14 and TRBJ2-6 gives the whole variable domain EAGVTQFPSHSVIEKGQTVTLRCDPISGHDNLYWYRRVMGKEIKFLLHFVKESKQDESGMPNNRFLAERTGGTYSTLKVQPAELEDSGVYFCASSQDSWTAMAGANVLTFGAGSRLTVL.

A few counts support this clonotype. J is TRBJ2-4 and V is TRBV20-1; D possibly matches TRBD1 or TRBD2 (6 bases each). V was clipped by 6 bases and J by 0 bases, with 24 bases between them. Germline lookup yields CDR1 DFQATT and CDR2 SNEGSKA (reference sequence). CDR3 length: 18 amino acids. The CDR3 DNA sequence: TGCAGTGCCAACCAAGTTGGGGTCGGGGGCTTAGCCAAAAACATTCAGTACTTC. Protein: CSANQVGVGGLAKNIQYF.

This clonotype was detected a few times. The chain recombines TRBV20-1 with TRBJ1-3, with D possibly matching TRBD1 (6 bases). CDR3 length: 13 amino acids. The V and J ends lost 6 bases and 4 bases respectively, with 13 bases between them. Germline-derived CDR1 and CDR2 are DFQATT and SNEGSKA (reference sequence). This chain's CDR3 is CSARQAPGNTIYF. In DNA, the CDR3 is TGCAGTGCCCGACAGGCCCCAGGAAACACCATATATTTT.

The chain recombines TRBV20-1 with TRBJ2-7; 10 bases are a match to TRBD2. The germline V gene encodes CDR1 DFQATT and CDR2 SNEGSKA (reference sequence). Losses at the gene ends were 4 bases for V and 4 bases for J; bases not matched to a gene: 4. There are 13 residues in the CDR3. CDR3 bases: TGCAGTGCTAAGCTAGCGGGGGTATACGAGCAGTACTTC. As protein: CSAKLAGVYEQYF.

The V call is TRBV5-1, the J call TRBJ2-5; the match to TRBD2 covers 12 bases. Per the germline V gene, CDR1 is SGHRS and CDR2 is YFSETQ. V dropped 5 bases and J dropped 0; count of bases not matched to a gene: 5. The CDR3 has 16 amino acids. DNA for the CDR3: TGCGCCAGCAGTCGAGGGACTAGCGGGCACCAAGAGACCCAGTACTTC. Translating gives CASSRGTSGHQETQYF. The complete variable domain, with remaining parts taken from reference TRBV5-1 and TRBJ2-5, reads KAGVTQTPRYLIKTRGQQVTLSCSPISGHRSVSWYQQTPGQGLQFLFEYFSETQRNKGNFPGRFSGRQFSNSRSEMNVSTLELGDSALYLCASSRGTSGHQETQYFGPGTRLLVL.

This clonotype was seen many times. The chain links TRBV18 to TRBJ2-6; D unclear. Germline V CDR1 and CDR2: KGHSH, LQKENI. Trimming took off 1 base at V and 0 bases at J, with 4 bases between the two ends. CDR3 size: 15 residues. The DNA of the CDR3 is TGTGCCAGCTCACCACAGACCTCTGGGGCCAACGTCCTGACTTTC. This codes for CASSPQTSGANVLTF.

Ten or more counts support this clonotype. The chain has TRBV12-3 or TRBV12-4 and TRBJ1-3, with D maybe TRBD1 (5 bases). The CDR3 sequence is 14 residues long. With 6 bases removed from V and 0 bases from J, the gap between germline ends came to 9 bases. CDR3 in amino acids: CASRGASSGNTIYF. CDR3 bases: TGTGCCAGCAGAGGGGCGTCCTCTGGAAACACCATATATTTT.

The chain combines TRBV2 with TRBJ1-1; weak D call: TRBD1 (6 bases). Germline V gives CDR1 SNHLY, CDR2 FYNNEI. The V and J ends lost 4 bases and 4 bases respectively, with 16 bases between them. The CDR3 extends over 15 amino acids. The CDR3 DNA sequence: TGTGCCAGCAGTGCATCACAGGGTGGGGGCACTGAAGCTTTCTTT. Amino acids: CASSASQGGGTEAFF.

V and J are TRBV25-1 and TRBJ2-7; the D is unclear. V was shortened by 1 base and J by 5 bases, with 15 bases between the two germline ends. The CDR3 extends over 15 amino acids. Germline V gives CDR1 MGHDK, CDR2 SYGVNS. The CDR3 DNA sequence: TGTGCCAGCAGTGAATTCAACGGGCCAGCCCACGAGCAGTACTTC. Its translation: CASSEFNGPAHEQYF.

This clonotype has ten or more counts. V gene TRBV12-3 or TRBV12-4 combines with J gene TRBJ2-1, with 9 bases identical to TRBD1. The CDR3 loop spans 14 amino acids. The V segment lost 6 bases and the J segment 4 bases; nucleotides outside the gene matches: 4. CDR3 sequence reads: CASRFGQGYNEQFF. Written as DNA, the CDR3 is TGTGCCAGCAGGTTTGGACAGGGGTACAATGAGCAGTTCTTC.

This clonotype occurred a few times. This rearrangement joins TRBV5-1 to TRBJ2-6; 8 bases agree with TRBD1. Germline-derived CDR1 and CDR2 are SGHRS and YFSETQ. V shed 2 bases, J shed 2 bases, and the junction held 3 bases outside the gene matches. The CDR3 is 16 amino acids. This chain's CDR3 is CASSFGQGPGANVLTF. The CDR3 DNA sequence: TGCGCCAGCAGCTTCGGACAGGGCCCTGGGGCCAACGTCCTGACTTTC.

This clonotype was counted only a few times. The chain uses TRBV7-9 and TRBJ2-4; D ambiguous. CDR3 size: 14 residues. Germline-derived CDR1 and CDR2 are SEHNR and FQNEAQ (reference sequence). Trimming cost V 0 bases and J 1 base, with 4 bases left between them. The CDR3 region is CASSLAGAKNIQYF. The CDR3 DNA reads TGTGCCAGCAGCTTAGCGGGGGCCAAAAACATTCAGTACTTC.

The chain combines TRBV6-5 with TRBJ1-6; 7 nucleotides match TRBD1. V shed 6 bases, J shed 8 bases, and the junction held 4 bases outside the gene matches. Germline CDR1 is MNHEY and CDR2 is SVGAGI. The CDR3 is 13 residues long. The CDR3 DNA reads as TGTGCCAGCAGAGATACAGGGGATTCACCCCTCCACTTT. Its translation: CASRDTGDSPLHF.

In this sample, this clonotype turned up many times. V and J are TRBV10-3 and TRBJ2-1; D uncertain. Germline V gene data show CDR1 as ENHRY and CDR2 as SYGVKD. The CDR3 is 12 residues long. Trimming pared 9 bases from V and 7 bases from J, leaving 13 bases between. As DNA, the CDR3 is TGTGCCATTCGTTCCGCTGAGAATGAGCAGTTCTTC. Translating gives CAIRSAENEQFF.

The chain uses TRBV7-2 and TRBJ1-1; no firm D call. V shed 3 bases and J shed 4 bases, with 6 bases lying between them. CDR3 length equals 12 residues. Germline V CDR1 and CDR2: SGHTA, FQGNSA. CDR3 in amino acids: CASSFYRTEAFF. The DNA for the CDR3 is TGTGCCAGCAGCTTTTACCGCACTGAAGCTTTCTTT.

This clonotype was seen at least ten times. The rearrangement joins TRBV28 to TRBJ1-2, with D maybe TRBD1 (5 bases). The CDR3 length is 14 residues. Per germline, CDR1 MDHEN and CDR2 SYDVKM. V was shortened by 1 base and J by 9 bases, with 15 bases between the two germline ends. CDR3 nucleotide sequence: TGTGCCAGCAGTTTATCCCTCCGGCAGGGAAGCTACACCTTC. Its translation is CASSLSLRQGSYTF.

This clonotype was counted only a few times. The rearrangement uses TRBV12-3 or TRBV12-4 and TRBJ2-1; D may be TRBD1 (5 bases). The CDR3 loop spans 13 amino acids. V dropped 3 bases and J dropped 9 bases, with 12 bases sitting between them. The CDR3 DNA reads TGTGCCAGCAGTTTCGGCCCCAGGGTTGAGCAGTTCTTC. Its translation: CASSFGPRVEQFF.

This clonotype has at least ten counts. CDR3 protein: CASSYEGQFNEQFF. The CDR3 DNA sequence: TGTGCCAGCAGTTACGAAGGACAATTCAATGAGCAGTTCTTC. This chain joins TRBV6-2 or TRBV6-3 and TRBJ2-1; the D gene is possibly TRBD1 (5 bases). In germline, CDR1 is MNHEY, CDR2 SVGEGT. The CDR3 covers 14 residues. The V gene lost 2 bases and the J gene lost 6 bases, with 11 bases spanning the gap.

This clonotype occurred a few times. This sequence joins TRBV6-2 or TRBV6-3 and TRBJ2-7; D ambiguous. Germline V gene lookup returns CDR1 MNHEY and CDR2 SVGEGT. V shed 2 bases and J shed 1 base, with 6 bases lying between them. CDR3 length: 13 residues. This CDR3 is CASSYARSYEQYF. In DNA, the CDR3 is TGTGCCAGCAGTTACGCCAGGTCCTACGAGCAGTACTTC.

This clonotype was seen repeatedly, ten times or more. V usage is TRBV4-3 and J usage is TRBJ2-7, with 10 bases lining up with TRBD1. V trimming: 2 bases; J trimming: 3 bases; junction bases outside the gene matches: 4. Germline V gives CDR1 LGHNA, CDR2 YSLEER. CDR3 size: 15 residues. In DNA, the CDR3 is TGCGCCAGCAGCCAATACAGGACAGGGGGCTACGAGCAGTACTTC. It is translated as CASSQYRTGGYEQYF.

There are many counts of this clonotype. The chain uses TRBV18 and TRBJ2-3, with 8 bases fitting TRBD1. The CDR3 is made up of 15 amino acids. Per germline, CDR1 KGHSH and CDR2 LQKENI. V was clipped by 6 bases and J by 3 bases; unmatched bases: 8. CDR3 sequence (DNA): TGTGCCAGCTCTCGAAATGGACAGGGAACAGATACGCAGTATTTT. Translating it yields CASSRNGQGTDTQYF.

This clonotype was seen a few times. The gene calls are TRBV2 and TRBJ2-7, with D possibly being TRBD1 or TRBD2 (5 bases each). This CDR3 is 13 amino acids long. Deletions cut 7 bases from V and 6 bases from J, with 16 bases between. Per germline, CDR1 SNHLY and CDR2 FYNNEI. Here the CDR3 reads CASTGTAPSEQYF. The CDR3 DNA reads TGTGCCAGCACCGGGACCGCGCCTAGCGAGCAGTACTTC.

This clonotype was counted a few times. The chain has TRBV28 and TRBJ2-7; the D gene is possibly TRBD1 (6 bases). Trimming pared 4 bases from V and 3 bases from J, leaving 16 bases between. This CDR3 spans 15 amino acids. Germline V lookup: CDR1 MDHEN, CDR2 SYDVKM. Written as DNA, the CDR3 is TGTGCCAGCAGTTCCCTACAGGGCAAACTCTACGAGCAGTACTTC. Its protein is CASSSLQGKLYEQYF.